This T cell receptor beta chain was identified during a study of cytomegalovirus exposure and HLA in healthy donors. Study conclusions and caveats: Sequence variants that were highly shared formed a cluster that was likely a sequencing artifact. Per published accounts, TCR beta sequences correctly predicted the HLA-A and HLA-B alleles of most subjects.

This PCR relied on a set of 60 Vbeta primers and 13 Jbeta primers. The assay was immunoSEQ multiplex PCR, and TCRdb's table has in-frame clones only and misses some. The repertoire holds 100,000 or so clones, with 73% as singletons. In regard to this clone: The antigen is not known.

The receptor's source is a man between 35 and 55 years old in good health and CMV-seronegative. Sequencing was done on a sample of PBMCs.

CDR3 coding DNA: TGTGCCAGCAGTCTCATCGGACAGGATGGAGAGCAGTTCTTC. Residues: CASSLIGQDGEQFF. The chain has TRBV27 and TRBJ2-1; 7 bases agree with TRBD1. V lost 5 bases and J lost 10; bases outside the gene matches: 11. Looked up from germline, CDR1 is MNHEY and CDR2 is SMNVEV (reference sequence). The CDR3 sequence is 14 residues long.